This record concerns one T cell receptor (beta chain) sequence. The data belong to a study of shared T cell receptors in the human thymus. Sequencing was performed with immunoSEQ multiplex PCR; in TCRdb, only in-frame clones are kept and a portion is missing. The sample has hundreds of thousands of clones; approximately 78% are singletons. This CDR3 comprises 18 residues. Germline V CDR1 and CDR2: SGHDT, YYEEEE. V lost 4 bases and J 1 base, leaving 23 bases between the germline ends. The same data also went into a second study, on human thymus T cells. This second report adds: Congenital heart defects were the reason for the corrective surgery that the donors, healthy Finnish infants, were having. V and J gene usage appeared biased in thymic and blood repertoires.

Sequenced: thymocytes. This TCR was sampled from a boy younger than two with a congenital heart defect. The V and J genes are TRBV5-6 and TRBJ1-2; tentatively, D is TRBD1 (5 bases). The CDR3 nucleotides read TGTGCCAGCAGCCATGCGGGCAGGGAGGACCCGTTTAACTATGGCTACACCTTC. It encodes CASSHAGREDPFNYGYTF.